Listed here is a single T cell receptor beta chain. After removal of 6 bases from V and 5 bases from J, the junction contained 9 bases not matched to a gene. In germline, CDR1 is MNHEY, CDR2 SVGAGI. The CDR3 consists of 14 residues. Original handling: Reference gene primer amplification in the assay estimated nucleated cell counts. Some clones are missing from TCRdb's copy, which holds only in-frame ones; the method was immunoSEQ multiplex PCR. Clonal size and the V and J genes are those of that table, whereas D and trimming came from the DNA. The sample contains a few hundred thousand clones, about 90% of which appear only once. This entry comes from a study of blood T cell repertoires in COVID-19. Overall study: Samples taken during acute and convalescent COVID-19 were collected in the United States, Italy and Spain.

Participants came from 20 to 25 US areas, aged roughly 18 to 89 years. The specimen sequenced was PBMCs or T cells enriched from blood (not recorded which). The origin of this receptor is a man aged 18 to 30 who had recovered from COVID-19. The gene calls are TRBV6-5 and TRBJ1-2, with 7 bases fitting TRBD1. CDR3 bases: TGTGCCAGCAGGGTACAGACAGGGTTATATGGCTACACCTTC. The encoded protein is CASRVQTGLYGYTF.